This TCR beta chain derives from a study of a mutant IDH1 vaccine in newly diagnosed glioma. Whole-study context: Sex distribution of treated patients was around 62% male and roughly 40% female; mean age was roughly 37 years. Receipt of radiotherapy, temozolomide, or both preceded the study, and most received both. Whole-study results and caveats: Changes in top peripheral clonotypes did not appear linked to pseudoprogression.

Specified time point: baseline, week 1 (first vaccination visit). Treatment indicated: pre-vaccination baseline after standard-of-care therapy. New astrocytomas of WHO grade 3 or 4 that were IDH1-mutant and ATRX-lost were found in the donors. Details on this clone: The target antigen is unknown.

Here immunoSEQ multiplex PCR was the method, and the copy in TCRdb shows in-frame clones only, minus some. The sample lists tens of thousands of clones; roughly 80% were seen once. The ends were cut back, 7 bases at V and 7 bases at J, with 14 bases in the middle. CDR1 MNHNY and CDR2 SVGAGI come from the germline V gene (reference sequence). This CDR3 comprises 12 residues. The specimen was PBMCs, collected from a glioma patient treated with radiotherapy, temozolomide or both. V and J are TRBV6-6 and TRBJ2-7, with D perhaps matching TRBD1 or TRBD2 (5 bases each). This clonotype was obtained from a man younger than 35 with glioma. CDR3: CASTGGGEEQYF. The CDR3 DNA follows: TGTGCCAGCACGGGTGGGGGTGAGGAGCAGTACTTC.